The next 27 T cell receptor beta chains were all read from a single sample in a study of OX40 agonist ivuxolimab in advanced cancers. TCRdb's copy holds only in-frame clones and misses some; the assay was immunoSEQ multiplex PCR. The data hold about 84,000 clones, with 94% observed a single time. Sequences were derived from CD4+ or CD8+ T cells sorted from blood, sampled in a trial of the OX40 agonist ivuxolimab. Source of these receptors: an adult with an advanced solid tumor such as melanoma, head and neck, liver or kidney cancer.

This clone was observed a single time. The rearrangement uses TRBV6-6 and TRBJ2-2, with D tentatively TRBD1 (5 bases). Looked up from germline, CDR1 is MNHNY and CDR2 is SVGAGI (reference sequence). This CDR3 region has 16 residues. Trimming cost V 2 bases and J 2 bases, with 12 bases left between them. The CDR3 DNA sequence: TGTGCCAGCAGTTACCCTCCGGACATAAACACCGGGGAGCTGTTTTTT. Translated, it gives CASSYPPDINTGELFF.

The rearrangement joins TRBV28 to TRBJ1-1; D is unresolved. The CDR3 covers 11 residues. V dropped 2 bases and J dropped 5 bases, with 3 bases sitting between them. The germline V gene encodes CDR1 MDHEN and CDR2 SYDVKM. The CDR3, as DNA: TGTGCCAGCAGTTTAGGGACTGAAGCTTTCTTT. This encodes CASSLGTEAFF.

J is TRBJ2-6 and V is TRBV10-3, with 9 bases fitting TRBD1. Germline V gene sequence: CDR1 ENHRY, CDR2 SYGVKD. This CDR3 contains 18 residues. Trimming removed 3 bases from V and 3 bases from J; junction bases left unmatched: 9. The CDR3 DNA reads TGTGCCATCAGTGAAACCGGGACAGGGTTCGGTGGGGCCAACGTCCTGACTTTC. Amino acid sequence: CAISETGTGFGGANVLTF.

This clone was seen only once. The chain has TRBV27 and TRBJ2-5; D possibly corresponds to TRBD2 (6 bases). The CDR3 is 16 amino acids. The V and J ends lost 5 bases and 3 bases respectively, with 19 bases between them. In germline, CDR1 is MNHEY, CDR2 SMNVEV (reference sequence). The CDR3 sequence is CASSGGTSRDEETQYF. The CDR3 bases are TGTGCCAGCAGTGGCGGGACTTCCCGCGATGAAGAGACCCAGTACTTC.

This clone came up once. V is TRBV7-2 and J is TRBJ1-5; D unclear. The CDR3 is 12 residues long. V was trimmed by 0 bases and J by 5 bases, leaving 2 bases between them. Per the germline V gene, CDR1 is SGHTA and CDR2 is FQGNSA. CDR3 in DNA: TGTGCCAGCAGCTTAGCCCATCAGCCCCAGCATTTT. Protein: CASSLAHQPQHF.

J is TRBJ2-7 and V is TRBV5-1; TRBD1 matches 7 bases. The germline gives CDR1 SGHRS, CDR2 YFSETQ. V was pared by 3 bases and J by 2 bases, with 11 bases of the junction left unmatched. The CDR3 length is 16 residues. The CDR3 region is CASSSPLGTATYEQYF. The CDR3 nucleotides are TGCGCCAGCAGCTCGCCCCTTGGGACAGCTACCTACGAGCAGTACTTC.

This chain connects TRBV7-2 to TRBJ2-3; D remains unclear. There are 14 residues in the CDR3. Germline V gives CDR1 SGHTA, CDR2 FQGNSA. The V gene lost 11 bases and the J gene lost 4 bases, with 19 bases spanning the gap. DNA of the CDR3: TGTGCCGTGAGCCGAGCTGAGGCTGCAGATACGCAGTATTTT. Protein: CAVSRAEAADTQYF. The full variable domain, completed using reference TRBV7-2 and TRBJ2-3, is GAGVSQSPSNKVTEKGKDVELRCDPISGHTALYWYRQSLGQGLEFLIYFQGNSAPDKSGLPSDRFSAERTGGSVSTLTIQRTQQEDSAVYLCAVSRAEAADTQYFGPGTRLTVL.

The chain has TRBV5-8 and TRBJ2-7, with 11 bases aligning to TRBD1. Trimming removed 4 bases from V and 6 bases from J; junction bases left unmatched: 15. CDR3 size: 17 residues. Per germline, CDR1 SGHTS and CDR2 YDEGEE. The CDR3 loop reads CASSVGTGGQGAGEQYF. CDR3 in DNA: TGTGCCAGCAGCGTCGGGACAGGGGGACAAGGTGCGGGCGAGCAGTACTTC. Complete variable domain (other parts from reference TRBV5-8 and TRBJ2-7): EAGVTQSPTHLIKTRGQQATLRCSPISGHTSVYWYQQALGLGLQFLLWYDEGEERNRGNFPPRFSGRQFPNYSSELNVNALELEDSALYLCASSVGTGGQGAGEQYFGPGTRLTVT.

The CDR3, as DNA: TGTGCCAGCAGTTTAACGGAAGGGGGCACAGATACGCAGTATTTT. Its translation: CASSLTEGGTDTQYF. The J gene is TRBJ2-3, the V gene TRBV27; D might be TRBD1 (5 bases). Germline V gene sequence: CDR1 MNHEY, CDR2 SMNVEV (reference sequence). This CDR3 spans 15 amino acids. With 2 bases removed from V and 1 base from J, the gap between germline ends came to 10 bases.

For the CDR3, the DNA is TGCGCCAGCAGCCCCGTGTCCCTGAACACTGAAGCTTTCTTT. Protein sequence: CASSPVSLNTEAFF. The chain links TRBV5-1 to TRBJ1-1; D is uncertain. Trimming pared 4 bases from V and 0 bases from J, leaving 10 bases between. The CDR3 contains 14 residues. Looked up from germline, CDR1 is SGHRS and CDR2 is YFSETQ.

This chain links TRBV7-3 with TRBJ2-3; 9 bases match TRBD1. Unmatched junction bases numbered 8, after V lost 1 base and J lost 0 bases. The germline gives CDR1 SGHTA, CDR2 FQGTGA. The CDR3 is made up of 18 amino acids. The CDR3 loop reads CASSLSGTGPTSTDTQYF. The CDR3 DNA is TGTGCCAGCAGCTTAAGCGGGACAGGGCCAACTAGCACAGATACGCAGTATTTT. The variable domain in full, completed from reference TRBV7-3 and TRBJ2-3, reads GAGVSQTPSNKVTEKGKYVELRCDPISGHTALYWYRQSLGQGPEFLIYFQGTGAADDSGLPNDRFFAVRPEGSVSTLKIQRTERGDSAVYLCASSLSGTGPTSTDTQYFGPGTRLTVL.

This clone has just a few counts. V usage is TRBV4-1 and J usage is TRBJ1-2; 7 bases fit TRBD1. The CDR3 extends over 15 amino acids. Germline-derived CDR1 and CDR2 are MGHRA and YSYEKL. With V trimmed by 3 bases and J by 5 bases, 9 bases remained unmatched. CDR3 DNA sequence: TGCGCCAGCAGCCACAGCAGGGACAGTTTTTATGGCTACACCTTC. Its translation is CASSHSRDSFYGYTF.

CDR3 protein: CASSDDGGTDTQYF. CDR3 nucleotides: TGTGCCAGCAGTGATGATGGGGGCACAGATACGCAGTATTTT. V is TRBV2 and J is TRBJ2-3; D is undetermined. The CDR3 is made up of 14 amino acids. Deletions cut 3 bases from V and 1 base from J, with 8 bases between. Germline assignment: CDR1 SNHLY and CDR2 FYNNEI.

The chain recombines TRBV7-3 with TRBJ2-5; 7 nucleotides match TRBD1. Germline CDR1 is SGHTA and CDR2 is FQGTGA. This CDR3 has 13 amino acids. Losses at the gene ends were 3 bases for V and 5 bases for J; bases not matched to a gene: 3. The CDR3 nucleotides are TGTGCCAGCAGCTTGAGGGGGCACGAGACCCAGTACTTC. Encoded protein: CASSLRGHETQYF.

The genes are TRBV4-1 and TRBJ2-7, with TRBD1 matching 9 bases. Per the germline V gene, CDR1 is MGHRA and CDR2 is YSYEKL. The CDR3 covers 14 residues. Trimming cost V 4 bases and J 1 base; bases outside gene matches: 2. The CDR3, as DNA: TGCGCCAGCAGCCCGGGACAGGGTTCCTACGAGCAGTACTTC. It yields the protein CASSPGQGSYEQYF.

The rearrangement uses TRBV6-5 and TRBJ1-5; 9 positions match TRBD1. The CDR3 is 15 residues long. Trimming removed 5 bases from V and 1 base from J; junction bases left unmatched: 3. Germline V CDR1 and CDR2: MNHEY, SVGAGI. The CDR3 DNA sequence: TGTGCCAGCAGTCCCGGGACAGGGAGCAATCAGCCCCAGCATTTT. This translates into CASSPGTGSNQPQHF.

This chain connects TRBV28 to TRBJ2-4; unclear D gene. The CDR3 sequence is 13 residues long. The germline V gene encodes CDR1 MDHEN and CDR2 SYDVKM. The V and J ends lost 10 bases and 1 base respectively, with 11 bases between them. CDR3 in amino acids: CATQDGAKNIQYF. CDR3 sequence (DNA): TGTGCCACCCAAGACGGGGCCAAAAACATTCAGTACTTC.

DNA for the CDR3: TGTGCCAGCCGCGGGGTACTCGAGGGGGTAGGGTATGGCTACACCTTC. Translation: CASRGVLEGVGYGYTF. The genes are TRBV19 and TRBJ1-2; the D gene is possibly TRBD1 (6 bases). Looked up from germline, CDR1 is LNHDA and CDR2 is SQIVND (reference sequence). This CDR3 spans 16 amino acids. V was trimmed by 9 bases and J by 5 bases, leaving 25 bases between them.

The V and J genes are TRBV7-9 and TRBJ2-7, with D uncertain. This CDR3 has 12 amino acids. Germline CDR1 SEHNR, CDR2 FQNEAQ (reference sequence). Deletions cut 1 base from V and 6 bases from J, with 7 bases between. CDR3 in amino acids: CASSLDAGEQYF. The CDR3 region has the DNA TGTGCCAGCAGCTTAGACGCAGGCGAGCAGTACTTC.

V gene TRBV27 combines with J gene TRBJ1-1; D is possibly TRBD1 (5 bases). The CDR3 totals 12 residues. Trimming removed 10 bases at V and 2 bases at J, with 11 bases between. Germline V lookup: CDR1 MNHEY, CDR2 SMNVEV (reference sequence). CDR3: CATQGLNTEAFF. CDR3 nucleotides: TGTGCCACTCAGGGTCTAAACACTGAAGCTTTCTTT.

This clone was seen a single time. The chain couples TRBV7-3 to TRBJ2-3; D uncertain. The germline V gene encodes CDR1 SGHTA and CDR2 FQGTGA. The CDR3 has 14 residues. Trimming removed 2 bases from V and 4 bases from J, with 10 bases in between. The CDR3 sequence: CASSLGLGADTQYF. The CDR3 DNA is TGTGCCAGCAGCTTAGGGTTAGGCGCAGATACGCAGTATTTT.

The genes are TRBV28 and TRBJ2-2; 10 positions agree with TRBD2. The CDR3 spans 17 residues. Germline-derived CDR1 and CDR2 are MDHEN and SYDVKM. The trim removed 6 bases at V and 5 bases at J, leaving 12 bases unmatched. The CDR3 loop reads CASRGPGTSDFTGELFF. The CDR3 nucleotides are TGTGCCAGCAGGGGCCCCGGGACTAGCGATTTTACCGGGGAGCTGTTTTTT.

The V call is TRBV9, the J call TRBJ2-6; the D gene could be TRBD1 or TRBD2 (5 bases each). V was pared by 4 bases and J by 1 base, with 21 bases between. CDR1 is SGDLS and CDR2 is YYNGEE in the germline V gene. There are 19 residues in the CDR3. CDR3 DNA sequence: TGTGCCAGCAGCTCCCGCCCGGGACGGCGACGGTCTGGGGCCAACGTCCTGACTTTC. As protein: CASSSRPGRRRSGANVLTF.

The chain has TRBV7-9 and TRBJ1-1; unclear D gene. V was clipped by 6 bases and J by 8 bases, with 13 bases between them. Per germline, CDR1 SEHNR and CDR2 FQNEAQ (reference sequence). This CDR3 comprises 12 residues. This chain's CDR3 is CASSQRSWEAFF. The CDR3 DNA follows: TGTGCCAGCAGTCAAAGGAGTTGGGAAGCTTTCTTT.

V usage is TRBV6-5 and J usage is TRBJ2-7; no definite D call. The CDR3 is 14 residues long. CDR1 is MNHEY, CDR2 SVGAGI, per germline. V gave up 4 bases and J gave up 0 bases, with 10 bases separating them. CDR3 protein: CASSSRGSSYEQYF. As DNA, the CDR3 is TGTGCCAGCAGTTCCCGTGGCAGCTCCTACGAGCAGTACTTC.

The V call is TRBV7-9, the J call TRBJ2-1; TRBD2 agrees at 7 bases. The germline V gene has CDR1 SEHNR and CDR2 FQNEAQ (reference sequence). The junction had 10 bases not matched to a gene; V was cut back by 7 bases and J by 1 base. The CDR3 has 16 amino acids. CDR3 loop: CASNALGEGSYNEQFF. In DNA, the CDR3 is TGTGCCAGCAATGCCTTGGGGGAGGGGTCCTACAATGAGCAGTTCTTC. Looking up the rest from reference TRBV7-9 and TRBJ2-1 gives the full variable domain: DTGVSQNPRHKITKRGQNVTFRCDPISEHNRLYWYRQTLGQGPEFLTYFQNEAQLEKSRLLSDRFSAERPKGSFSTLEIQRTEQGDSAMYLCASNALGEGSYNEQFFGPGTRLTVL.

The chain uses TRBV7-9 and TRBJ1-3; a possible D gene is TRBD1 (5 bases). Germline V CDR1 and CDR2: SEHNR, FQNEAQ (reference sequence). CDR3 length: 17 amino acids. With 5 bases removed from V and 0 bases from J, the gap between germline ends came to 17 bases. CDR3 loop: CASSPDLWGGSGNTIYF. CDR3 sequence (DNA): TGTGCCAGCAGCCCCGACTTGTGGGGCGGCTCTGGAAACACCATATATTTT.